The entry below gives a single TCR beta chain sequence along with its context. Its antigen is not identified. This record belongs to a study of beta chain features in type 1 diabetes. The whole isolated RNA underwent reverse transcription, so sequencing captured expressed TCRB transcripts. The repertoire was sequenced with immunoSEQ multiplex PCR; TCRdb's copy has only in-frame clones and lacks some. The sample records approximately 250,000 clones, roughly 16% being singletons. Based on CD45RO/CCR7/CD25/CD127/CD95/CD27, CD4+ regulatory, stem cell-like memory, naive and central memory cells were sorted. Broader study findings: For Type 1 diabetes patients, all four CD4+ subsets carried TCRB CDR3s that were moderately but significantly shorter.

Germline assignment: CDR1 GTSNPN and CDR2 SVGIG (reference sequence). V was pared by 3 bases and J by 5 bases, with 8 bases of the junction left unmatched. The CDR3 covers 15 residues. This clonotype was obtained from a man younger than 45 with type 1 diabetes. The chain has TRBV30 and TRBJ2-7; 12 bases are a match to TRBD1. The specimen was naive CD4+ T cells from blood. The CDR3 region has the DNA TGTGCCTGGAGAAAGGGGACAGGGGGCATTCACGAGCAGTACTTC. This gives the protein CAWRKGTGGIHEQYF.